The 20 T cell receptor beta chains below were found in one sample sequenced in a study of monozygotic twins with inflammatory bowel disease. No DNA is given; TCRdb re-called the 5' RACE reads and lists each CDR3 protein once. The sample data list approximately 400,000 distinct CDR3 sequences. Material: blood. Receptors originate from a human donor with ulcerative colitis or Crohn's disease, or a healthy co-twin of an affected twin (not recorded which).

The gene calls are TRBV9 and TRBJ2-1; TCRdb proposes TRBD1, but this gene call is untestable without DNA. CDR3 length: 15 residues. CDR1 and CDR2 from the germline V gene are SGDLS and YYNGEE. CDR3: CASSVGDRGYNEQFF.

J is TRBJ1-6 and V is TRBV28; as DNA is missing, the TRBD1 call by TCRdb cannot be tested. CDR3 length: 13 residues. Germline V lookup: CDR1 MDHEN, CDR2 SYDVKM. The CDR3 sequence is CASETGLSSPLHF. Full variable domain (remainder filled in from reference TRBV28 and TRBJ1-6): DVKVTQSSRYLVKRTGEKVFLECVQDMDHENMFWYRQDPGLGLRLIYFSYDVKMKEKGDIPEGYSVSREKKERFSLILESASTNQTSMYLCASETGLSSPLHFGNGTRLTVT.

The CDR3 reads CASSLGPSTDTQYF. The gene calls are TRBV7-2 and TRBJ2-3. The CDR3 contains 14 residues. CDR1 and CDR2 from the germline V gene are SGHTA and FQGNSA.

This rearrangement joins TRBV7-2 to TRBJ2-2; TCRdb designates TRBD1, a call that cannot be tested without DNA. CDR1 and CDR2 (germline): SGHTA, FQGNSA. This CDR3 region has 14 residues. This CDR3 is CASSFYRETGELFF.

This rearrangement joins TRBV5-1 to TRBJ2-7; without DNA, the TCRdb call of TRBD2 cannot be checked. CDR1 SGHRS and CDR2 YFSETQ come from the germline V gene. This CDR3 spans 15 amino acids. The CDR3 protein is CASRGRDLGSYEQYF.

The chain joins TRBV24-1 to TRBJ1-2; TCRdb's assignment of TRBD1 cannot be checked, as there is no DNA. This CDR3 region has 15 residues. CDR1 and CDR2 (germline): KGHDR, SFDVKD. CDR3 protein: CPTSDLLGGRRSYTF.

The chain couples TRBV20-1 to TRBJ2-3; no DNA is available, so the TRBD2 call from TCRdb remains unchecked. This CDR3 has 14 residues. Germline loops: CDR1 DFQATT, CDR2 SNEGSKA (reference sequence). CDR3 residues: CSARWGPILDTQYF.

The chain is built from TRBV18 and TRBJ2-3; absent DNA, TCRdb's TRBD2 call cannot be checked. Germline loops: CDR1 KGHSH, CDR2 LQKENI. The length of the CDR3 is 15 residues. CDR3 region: CASSLTLPSTDTQYF.

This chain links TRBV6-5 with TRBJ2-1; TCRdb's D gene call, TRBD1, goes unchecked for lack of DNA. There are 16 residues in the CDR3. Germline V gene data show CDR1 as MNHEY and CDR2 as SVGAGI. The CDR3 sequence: CASSYSGQGSNNEQFF.

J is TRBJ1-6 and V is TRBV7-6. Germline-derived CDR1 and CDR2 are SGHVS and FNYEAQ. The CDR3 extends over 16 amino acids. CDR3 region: CASSLESSSYNSPLHF.

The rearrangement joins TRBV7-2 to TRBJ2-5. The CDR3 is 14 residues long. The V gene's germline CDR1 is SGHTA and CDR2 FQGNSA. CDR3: CASSLGSLFETQYF.

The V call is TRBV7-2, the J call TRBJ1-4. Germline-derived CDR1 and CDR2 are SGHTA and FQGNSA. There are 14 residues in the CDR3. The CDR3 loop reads CASSLEYGDEKLFF.

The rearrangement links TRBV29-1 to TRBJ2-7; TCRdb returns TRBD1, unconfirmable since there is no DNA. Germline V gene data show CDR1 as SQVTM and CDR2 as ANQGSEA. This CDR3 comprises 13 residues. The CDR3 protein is CSAEVGTGYEQYF.

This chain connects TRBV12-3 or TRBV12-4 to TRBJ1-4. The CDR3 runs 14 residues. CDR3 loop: CASSRAGVGEKLFF.

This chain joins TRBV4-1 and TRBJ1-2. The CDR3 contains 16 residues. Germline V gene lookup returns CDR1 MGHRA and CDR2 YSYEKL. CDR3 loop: CASSQGDIRANYGYTF.

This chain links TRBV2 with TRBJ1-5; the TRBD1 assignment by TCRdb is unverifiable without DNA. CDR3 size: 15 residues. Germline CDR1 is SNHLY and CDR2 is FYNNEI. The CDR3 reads CASTTDTYSNQPQHF.

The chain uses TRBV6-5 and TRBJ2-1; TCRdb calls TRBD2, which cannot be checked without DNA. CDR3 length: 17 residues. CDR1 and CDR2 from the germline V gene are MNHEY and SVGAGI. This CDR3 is CASSYSARVAGVNEQFF.

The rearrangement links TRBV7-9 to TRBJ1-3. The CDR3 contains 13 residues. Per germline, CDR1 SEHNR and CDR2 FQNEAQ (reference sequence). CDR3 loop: CASSNQGLDTIYF.

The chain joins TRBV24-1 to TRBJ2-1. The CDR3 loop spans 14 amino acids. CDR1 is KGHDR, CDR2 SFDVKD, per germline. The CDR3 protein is CATSDLGPYNEQFF.

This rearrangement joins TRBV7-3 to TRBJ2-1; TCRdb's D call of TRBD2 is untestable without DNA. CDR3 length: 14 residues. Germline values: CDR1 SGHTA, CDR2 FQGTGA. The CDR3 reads CASSGTSSLNEQFF.